Presented here are 32 T cell receptor beta chains from one specimen sequenced in a study of shared clonotypes between healthy human individuals. The table came from immunoSEQ multiplex PCR; TCRdb's copy has only in-frame clones and leaves some out. The sample has just under 350,000 clones, less than 85% seen once. Specimen: memory CD4+ T cells sorted from blood. Subset in this sample: CD45RA-negative fraction. Receptor source: a man aged 30 to 45 in good health.

The V call is TRBV18, the J call TRBJ1-4; 10 bases fit TRBD1. Unmatched junction bases numbered 4, after V lost 6 bases and J lost 0 bases. The germline V gene has CDR1 KGHSH and CDR2 LQKENI. The CDR3 extends over 16 amino acids. CDR3 region: CASSPGQGATNEKLFF. As DNA, the CDR3 is TGTGCCAGCTCCCCTGGACAGGGGGCAACTAATGAAAAACTGTTTTTT.

This rearrangement joins TRBV6-5 to TRBJ2-3; 8 bases agree with TRBD2. The germline gives CDR1 MNHEY, CDR2 SVGAGI. This CDR3 region has 13 residues. Trimming at V came to 8 bases and at J to 6 bases, leaving 7 bases not matched to a gene. The CDR3 here is CASGLAGIDTQYF. The CDR3 DNA follows: TGTGCCAGCGGGCTAGCGGGCATTGATACGCAGTATTTT.

The V call is TRBV7-2, the J call TRBJ2-3; 8 nucleotides line up with TRBD2. This CDR3 has 15 residues. V shed 5 bases, J shed 7 bases, and the junction held 11 bases outside the gene matches. Germline assignment: CDR1 SGHTA and CDR2 FQGNSA. CDR3 coding DNA: TGTGCCAGCAGCCCTCGACCAGCGGGAGACAATACGCAGTATTTT. It is translated as CASSPRPAGDNTQYF.

The chain joins TRBV9 to TRBJ1-2; 7 bases match TRBD1. V lost 4 bases to trimming and J lost 4 bases; unmatched junction nucleotides: 10. The CDR3 sequence is 15 residues long. Germline V gene data show CDR1 as SGDLS and CDR2 as YYNGEE. The CDR3 DNA reads TGTGCCAGCAGCCCGCGGGACAGCTCGCGCTATGGCTACACCTTC. Translating it yields CASSPRDSSRYGYTF.

Here the CDR3 reads CASSIPGHNQPQHF. The CDR3 coding sequence is TGTGCCAGTAGTATTCCAGGGCACAATCAGCCCCAGCATTTT. The gene calls are TRBV19 and TRBJ1-5; D may be TRBD1 (5 bases). The CDR3 sequence is 14 residues long. CDR1 is LNHDA, CDR2 SQIVND, per germline (reference sequence). Trimming removed 3 bases from V and 3 bases from J, with 9 bases in between.

The rearrangement uses TRBV10-2 and TRBJ1-2; D is unclear. The germline CDR1 and CDR2 sequences are WSHSY and SAAADI. The V end was cut by 0 bases, the J end by 7 bases, with 3 bases between. The CDR3 spans 11 residues. CDR3: CASSESSGYTF. The CDR3 DNA sequence: TGCGCCAGCAGTGAGTCGAGTGGCTACACCTTC.

This rearrangement joins TRBV6-6 to TRBJ2-1; 7 bases align to TRBD1. CDR1 is MNHNY and CDR2 is SVGAGI in the germline V gene (reference sequence). The trim removed 5 bases at V and 5 bases at J, leaving 6 bases unmatched. This CDR3 is 14 amino acids long. The CDR3 sequence is CASSRRDSDNEQFF. For the CDR3, the DNA is TGTGCCAGCAGTCGCCGGGACAGCGACAATGAGCAGTTCTTC.

The V call is TRBV12-5, the J call TRBJ1-1; no definite D call. From germline, CDR1 is LGHNT and CDR2 FRNRAP. The CDR3 extends over 13 amino acids. The V and J ends lost 7 bases and 3 bases respectively, with 12 bases between them. The CDR3 DNA follows: TGTGCTAGTGCCACATCAGTATACACTGAAGCTTTCTTT. Translation gives CASATSVYTEAFF. Looking up the rest from reference TRBV12-5 and TRBJ1-1 gives the full variable domain: DARVTQTPRHKVTEMGQEVTMRCQPILGHNTVFWYRQTMMQGLELLAYFRNRAPLDDSGMPKDRFSAEMPDATLATLKIQPSEPRDSAVYFCASATSVYTEAFFGQGTRLTVV.

This clone has a count of ten or more. This chain connects TRBV5-6 to TRBJ2-7; 15 positions match TRBD2. Trimming cost V 4 bases and J 0 bases; bases outside gene matches: 5. The CDR3 has 17 amino acids. CDR1 is SGHDT and CDR2 is YYEEEE in the germline V gene. As DNA, the CDR3 is TGTGCCAGCAGCGGAGGGACTAGCGGGAGGATCTCCTACGAGCAGTACTTC. This codes for CASSGGTSGRISYEQYF.

The table lists this clone with many counts. This sample also contains other DNA sequences that code for the same CDR3. The chain links TRBV6-1 to TRBJ1-3; D unclear. V was clipped by 5 bases and J by 4 bases, with 3 bases between them. The CDR3 covers 11 residues. Germline assignment: CDR1 MNHNS and CDR2 SASEGT. The CDR3 nucleotides are TGTGCCAGCAGTCTGGGAAACACCATATATTTT. This gives the protein CASSLGNTIYF.

This clone has more than one count but fewer than ten. V usage is TRBV11-2 and J usage is TRBJ2-1; no clear D. The CDR3 spans 13 residues. The V end was cut by 2 bases, the J end by 6 bases, with 8 bases between. Germline V lookup: CDR1 SGHAT, CDR2 FQNNGV. DNA of the CDR3: TGTGCCAGCAGCTTACAACGGCTCAATGAGCAGTTCTTC. Translated, it gives CASSLQRLNEQFF.

This clone was counted only a few times. The CDR3 loop is CASSRRQGIYEQYF. The DNA of the CDR3 is TGTGCCAGCAGTCGTCGACAGGGGATCTACGAGCAGTACTTC. The chain couples TRBV27 to TRBJ2-7, with TRBD1 matching over 8 bases. V lost 5 bases and J lost 3; bases outside the gene matches: 6. CDR3 size: 14 residues. From germline, CDR1 is MNHEY and CDR2 SMNVEV (reference sequence).

This rearrangement joins TRBV4-3 to TRBJ2-3; TRBD2 is a possible D gene (5 bases). The CDR3 spans 15 residues. Germline assignment: CDR1 LGHNA and CDR2 YSLEER. V lost 2 bases and J 6 bases, leaving 15 bases between the germline ends. The DNA for the CDR3 is TGCGCCAGCAGCCAACGGGGTACGGTTGGGGATACGCAGTATTTT. Its protein is CASSQRGTVGDTQYF.

The count of this clone is one. The genes are TRBV6-1 and TRBJ2-7; 7 bases are shared with TRBD1. Germline V gives CDR1 MNHNS, CDR2 SASEGT. V dropped 5 bases and J dropped 7; count of bases not matched to a gene: 8. This CDR3 has 13 residues. CDR3 nucleotide sequence: TGTGCCAGCAGTCCGACAGGGTTCGGAGAGCAGTACTTC. Translated, it gives CASSPTGFGEQYF.

This chain joins TRBV6-4 and TRBJ2-2, with D tentatively TRBD1 (5 bases). Germline loops: CDR1 MRHNA, CDR2 SNTAGT. The CDR3 sequence is 13 residues long. Trimming removed 6 bases from V and 7 bases from J, with 12 bases in between. Here the CDR3 reads CASSRQPGGELFF. The CDR3 region has the DNA TGTGCCAGCAGCCGACAGCCCGGCGGGGAGCTGTTTTTT.

CDR3 DNA sequence: TGTGCCTGGAGTGTCGGCCTAGCGGGAGGCTACGAGCAGTACTTC. Translation: CAWSVGLAGGYEQYF. The rearrangement joins TRBV30 to TRBJ2-7; 11 bases align to TRBD2. Per the germline V gene, CDR1 is GTSNPN and CDR2 is SVGIG (reference sequence). This CDR3 has 15 residues. V gave up 0 bases and J gave up 3 bases; unmatched junction bases: 4.

This chain connects TRBV6-1 to TRBJ2-3; no clear D. From germline, CDR1 is MNHNS and CDR2 SASEGT. This CDR3 has 16 residues. With 4 bases removed from V and 2 bases from J, the gap between germline ends came to 16 bases. The CDR3 DNA reads as TGTGCCAGCAGTGCTCTCCCAAACGGAAACACAGATACGCAGTATTTT. This translates into CASSALPNGNTDTQYF.

The chain has TRBV6-6 and TRBJ2-2; TRBD1 matches 9 bases. CDR1 and CDR2 from the germline V gene are MNHNY and SVGAGI (reference sequence). The CDR3 is 15 amino acids. The trim removed 4 bases at V and 7 bases at J, leaving 7 bases unmatched. The CDR3 reads CASSSYRGQGGELFF. The CDR3 DNA is TGTGCCAGCAGTTCATACAGGGGGCAGGGCGGGGAGCTGTTTTTT.

CDR3 sequence: CSASGSGTGELFF. DNA of the CDR3: TGCAGCGCTAGCGGGAGCGGAACCGGGGAGCTGTTTTTT. This sequence joins TRBV29-1 and TRBJ2-2, with TRBD2 identical over 10 bases. The CDR3 runs 13 residues. Germline V gives CDR1 SQVTM, CDR2 ANQGSEA. V dropped 7 bases and J dropped 5; count of bases not matched to a gene: 4.

In its sample, this clone was seen once. The CDR3 DNA sequence: TGTGCCAGCACCCTGCGCCCAGAGACCCAGTACTTC. Translated, it gives CASTLRPETQYF. This rearrangement joins TRBV5-5 to TRBJ2-5; D not certain. Germline-derived CDR1 and CDR2 are SGHKS and YYEKEE (reference sequence). Deletions cut 6 bases from V and 4 bases from J, with 10 bases between. This CDR3 is 12 amino acids long.

The chain recombines TRBV25-1 with TRBJ2-1; D perhaps matches TRBD1 (6 bases). Trimming removed 0 bases from V and 8 bases from J, with 11 bases in between. The CDR3 consists of 14 residues. Germline assignment: CDR1 MGHDK and CDR2 SYGVNS. The CDR3 DNA follows: TGTGCCAGCAGTGAATATAACAGGGTCCATGAGCAGTTCTTC. The encoded protein is CASSEYNRVHEQFF.

V is TRBV28 and J is TRBJ2-7; no definite D call. Looked up from germline, CDR1 is MDHEN and CDR2 is SYDVKM. The V gene lost 6 bases and the J gene lost 3 bases, with 9 bases spanning the gap. This CDR3 is 12 amino acids long. This CDR3 is CASSLWGYEQYF. The CDR3 coding sequence is TGTGCCAGCAGCCTATGGGGCTACGAGCAGTACTTC.

The chain combines TRBV7-2 with TRBJ2-7; D is uncertain. CDR3 size: 11 residues. V was clipped by 5 bases and J by 5 bases, with 7 bases between them. Looked up from germline, CDR1 is SGHTA and CDR2 is FQGNSA. The CDR3 protein is CASSPPDEQYF. CDR3 in DNA: TGTGCCAGCAGCCCCCCCGACGAGCAGTACTTC. The whole variable domain, filled in from reference TRBV7-2 and TRBJ2-7, reads GAGVSQSPSNKVTEKGKDVELRCDPISGHTALYWYRQSLGQGLEFLIYFQGNSAPDKSGLPSDRFSAERTGGSVSTLTIQRTQQEDSAVYLCASSPPDEQYFGPGTRLTVT.

Ten or more counts support this clone. The chain has TRBV9 and TRBJ2-1; 8 bases map to TRBD1. The CDR3 loop spans 16 amino acids. J gave up 1 base and V 3 bases, and 6 bases lay outside the gene matches. Germline V gene data show CDR1 as SGDLS and CDR2 as YYNGEE. CDR3: CASSAAGTGSYNEQFF. CDR3 nucleotides: TGTGCCAGCAGCGCGGCCGGGACAGGATCCTACAATGAGCAGTTCTTC.

The chain couples TRBV28 to TRBJ1-5, with 9 bases that match TRBD1. The germline CDR1 and CDR2 sequences are MDHEN and SYDVKM. The CDR3 consists of 17 residues. V lost 6 bases, J lost 1 base, and 10 bases stayed unmatched. CDR3 nucleotides: TGTGCCAGCAGCCCTTTTCGACAGGGGGGGAGCAATCAGCCCCAGCATTTT. This sequence encodes CASSPFRQGGSNQPQHF.

This chain joins TRBV12-5 and TRBJ1-1, with D tentatively TRBD1 (6 bases). The CDR3 is made up of 13 amino acids. The germline V and J ends were trimmed by 6 bases and 1 base, with 9 bases remaining between them. The V gene's germline CDR1 is LGHNT and CDR2 FRNRAP. The CDR3 sequence: CASGWDTNTEAFF. The CDR3, as DNA: TGTGCTAGTGGGTGGGACACGAACACTGAAGCTTTCTTT.

The CDR3 sequence: CASSLMETQYF. Written as DNA, the CDR3 is TGTGCCAGCAGCCTCATGGAGACCCAGTACTTC. The chain couples TRBV7-9 to TRBJ2-5; D is unclear. The CDR3 length is 11 residues. The germline V gene encodes CDR1 SEHNR and CDR2 FQNEAQ (reference sequence). Trimming removed 5 bases at V and 5 bases at J, with 6 bases between. The full variable domain, with the rest looked up from reference TRBV7-9 and TRBJ2-5, is DTGVSQNPRHKITKRGQNVTFRCDPISEHNRLYWYRQTLGQGPEFLTYFQNEAQLEKSRLLSDRFSAERPKGSFSTLEIQRTEQGDSAMYLCASSLMETQYFGPGTRLLVL.

The rearrangement uses TRBV7-2 and TRBJ2-2, with TRBD1 as a possible D gene (5 bases). Trimming shortened V by 3 bases and J by 6 bases, and 14 bases separated the two germline ends. This CDR3 has 15 amino acids. Germline values: CDR1 SGHTA, CDR2 FQGNSA. CDR3 protein: CASSLSRATSGELFF. For the CDR3, the DNA is TGTGCCAGCAGCTTGAGCAGGGCCACGTCCGGGGAGCTGTTTTTT.

In the case of this clone: A read error is the likely source, as a far larger clone sits one nucleotide away. The rearrangement uses TRBV5-4 and TRBJ2-1; weak D call: TRBD2 (6 bases). V was clipped by 4 bases and J by 0 bases, with 11 bases between them. Germline V gene sequence: CDR1 SGHNT, CDR2 YYREEE (reference sequence). CDR3 size: 15 residues. In nucleotides, the CDR3 is TGTGCCAGCAGCGTAGCGGAGAGCTCCTACAATGAGCAGTTCTTC. It specifies CASSVAESSYNEQFF.

This chain links TRBV5-6 with TRBJ1-2; D is undetermined. Germline assignment: CDR1 SGHDT and CDR2 YYEEEE. Between the trimmed V and J ends, which lost 3 bases and 8 bases, there was a span of 20 bases. The CDR3 has 15 residues. CDR3 residues: CASSSPSREVAGYTF. The CDR3 coding sequence is TGTGCCAGCAGCTCCCCTTCACGGGAGGTGGCCGGCTACACCTTC.

With respect to this clone: This CDR3 is also generated by other DNA sequences in the sample. The chain recombines TRBV19 with TRBJ1-2; a possible D gene is TRBD1 (5 bases). Trimming removed 10 bases from V and 3 bases from J, with 12 bases in between. This CDR3 has 12 amino acids. The V gene's germline CDR1 is LNHDA and CDR2 SQIVND (reference sequence). For the CDR3, the DNA is TGTGCCACCACGGGACTTCACTATGGCTACACCTTC. It yields the protein CATTGLHYGYTF. The variable domain in full, completed from reference TRBV19 and TRBJ1-2, reads DGGITQSPKYLFRKEGQNVTLSCEQNLNHDAMYWYRQDPGQGLRLIYYSQIVNDFQKGDIAEGYSVSREKKESFPLTVTSAQKNPTAFYLCATTGLHYGYTFGSGTRLTVV.

This clone has ten or more counts. The chain uses TRBV11-3 and TRBJ2-1; the D gene is possibly TRBD2 (5 bases). Trimming took 4 bases from V and 9 from J, leaving 22 bases between them. From germline, CDR1 is SGHNT and CDR2 YENEEA. The CDR3 length is 16 residues. CDR3 loop: CASSSERADVMSEQFF. DNA of the CDR3: TGTGCCAGCAGCTCTGAGAGGGCGGATGTCATGTCTGAGCAGTTCTTC.